This T cell receptor (beta chain) was profiled in a study of Graves' ophthalmopathy and Graves' hyperthyroidism. Overall study results and limits: Clonotypes were expanded in thyroid at above 0.001 frequency, and most also appeared in blood.

Amplified material comprised TCR beta CDR3 regions derived from RNA transcripts. RT-PCR in the first round used HTBI primers; a second-round multiplex PCR followed. Each CDR3 protein is one row after TCRdb ran MiXCR on the multiplex PCR reads. The data show hundreds of thousands of distinct CDR3 sequences, 20% to 25% seen once. This clonotype was recorded many times. What it recognizes is unknown. The CDR3 is 13 residues long. The germline V and J ends were trimmed by 3 bases and 5 bases, with 11 bases remaining between them. The sequence was obtained from a woman aged 18-29 years with stable Graves' hyperthyroidism. What was sequenced was peripheral blood. This chain links TRBV12-3 or TRBV12-4 with TRBJ2-7; D remains ambiguous. The CDR3 spells CASSFNDPHEQYF. The CDR3 nucleotides read TGTGCCAGCAGTTTCAACGACCCCCACGAGCAGTACTTC.